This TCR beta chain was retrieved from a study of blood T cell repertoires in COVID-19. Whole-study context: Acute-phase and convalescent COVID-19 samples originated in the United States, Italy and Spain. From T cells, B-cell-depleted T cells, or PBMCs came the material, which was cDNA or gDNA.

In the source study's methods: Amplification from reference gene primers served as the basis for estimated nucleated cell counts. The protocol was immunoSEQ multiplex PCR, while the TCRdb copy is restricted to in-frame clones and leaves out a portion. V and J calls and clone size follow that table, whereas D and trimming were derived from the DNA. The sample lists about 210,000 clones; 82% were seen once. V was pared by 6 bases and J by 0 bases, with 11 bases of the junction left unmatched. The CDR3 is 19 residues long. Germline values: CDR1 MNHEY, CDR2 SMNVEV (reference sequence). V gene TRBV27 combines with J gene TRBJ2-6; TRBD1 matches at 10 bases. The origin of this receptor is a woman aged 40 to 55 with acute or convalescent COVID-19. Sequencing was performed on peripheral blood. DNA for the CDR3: TGTGCCAGCAGCCTAAGCCGGGACAGGGGTCTCTCTGGGGCCAACGTCCTGACTTTC. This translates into CASSLSRDRGLSGANVLTF.